A selection of T cell receptor beta chains follows, all from one sample in a study of blood T cell repertoires in COVID-19. Sequencing used immunoSEQ multiplex PCR; TCRdb keeps in-frame clones, though not all of them. Here the sample spans under 200,000 clones, 87% being singletons. Sequenced sample: PBMCs or T cells enriched from blood (not recorded which). These receptors were obtained from a woman in her fifties or sixties who had recovered from COVID-19. The conserved cysteine and the conserved F or W are not part of the CDR3 here.

v_call cdr3_length cdr3_aa
TRBV15 12 ATSRDRTTYGYT
TRBV5-4 12 ASSLAPLQGEQY
TRBV2 15 ASRAPTGYATNEKLF
TRBV27 10 ASSYSRREQY
TRBV5-1 10 ASKGDGETQY
TRBV11-2 12 ASSLRGAVTEAF
TRBV5-6 10 ASSLVGQPQH
TRBV5-1 11 ASRQHAGEKLF
TRBV30 12 AWRAQGLNTEAF
TRBV7-2 15 ASSSLGLGAGSYALY
TRBV5-8 12 ASSTWTVNQPQH
TRBV28 15 ASSLPVGLGRSYEQY
TRBV6-1 14 ASSEKTGGPGNTIY
TRBV2 14 ASSEFQGPRYEKLF
TRBV3-1/TRBV3-2 13 ASSQGGTAYNEQF
TRBV10-3 10 AIRTGDNEQF
TRBV18 14 ASSPQIGQGGQPQH
TRBV24-1 10 ATSDPLETQY
TRBV7-9 13 ASSLIGQGHYEQY
TRBV5-1 14 ASTLAGGPGTDTQY
TRBV3-1/TRBV3-2 15 ASSPGLAGGTLETQY
TRBV5-5 15 ASSLVGGKVTNEKLF
TRBV5-4 12 ASSLGRVNTEAF
TRBV20-1 13 SASASGAVGYEQY